This T cell receptor beta chain was recorded in a study of blood T cells in healthy people across ages. The CDR3 runs 10 residues. Germline assignment: CDR1 SNHLY and CDR2 FYNNEI. Trimming left V 6 bases short and J 7 bases short, with 7 bases between. This clonotype was detected a few times. A second roughly 6 to 12 cycle PCR used barcoded and J-beta primers. TCRdb reanalysed the 5' RACE reads using MiXCR and keeps one entry per CDR3 protein. Here the sample spans hundreds of thousands of distinct CDR3 sequences, 58% being singletons. This TCR derives from a man between 25 and 39 years old in good health. The V and J genes are TRBV2 and TRBJ2-7; no clear D. The sample comprised blood. CDR3 loop: CASRGGEQYF. CDR3 sequence (DNA): TGTGCCAGCAGAGGCGGAGAGCAGTACTTC.